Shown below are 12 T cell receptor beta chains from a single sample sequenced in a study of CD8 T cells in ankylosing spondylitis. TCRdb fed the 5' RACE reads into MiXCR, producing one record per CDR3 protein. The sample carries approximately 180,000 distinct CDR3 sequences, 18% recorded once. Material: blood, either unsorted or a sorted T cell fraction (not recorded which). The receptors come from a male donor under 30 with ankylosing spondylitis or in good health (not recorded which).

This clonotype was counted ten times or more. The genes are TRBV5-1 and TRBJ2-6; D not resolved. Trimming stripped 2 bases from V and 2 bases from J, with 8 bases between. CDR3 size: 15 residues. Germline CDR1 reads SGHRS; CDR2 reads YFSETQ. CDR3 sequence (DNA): TGCGCCAGCAGCTTTTGGAAGGCTGGGGCCAACGTCCTGACTTTC. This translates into CASSFWKAGANVLTF.

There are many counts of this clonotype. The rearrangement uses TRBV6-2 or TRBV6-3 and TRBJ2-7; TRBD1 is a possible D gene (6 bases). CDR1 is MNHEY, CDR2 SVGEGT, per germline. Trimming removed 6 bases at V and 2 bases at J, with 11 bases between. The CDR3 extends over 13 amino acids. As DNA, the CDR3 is TGTGCCAGCAGCGACAGGAGAACCTACGAGCAGTACGTC. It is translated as CASSDRRTYEQYV.

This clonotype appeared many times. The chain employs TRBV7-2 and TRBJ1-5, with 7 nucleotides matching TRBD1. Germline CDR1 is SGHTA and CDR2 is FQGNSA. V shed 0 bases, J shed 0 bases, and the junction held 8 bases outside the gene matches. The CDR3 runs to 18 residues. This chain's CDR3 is CASSLALVTGSSNQPQHF. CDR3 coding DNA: TGTGCCAGCAGCTTAGCGTTGGTGACAGGGAGTAGCAATCAGCCCCAGCATTTT.

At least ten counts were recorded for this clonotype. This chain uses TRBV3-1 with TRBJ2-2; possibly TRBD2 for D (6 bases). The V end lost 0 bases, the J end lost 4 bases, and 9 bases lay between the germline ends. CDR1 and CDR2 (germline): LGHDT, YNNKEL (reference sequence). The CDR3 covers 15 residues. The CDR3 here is CASSQEELATGELFF. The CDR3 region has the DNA TGTGCCAGCAGCCAAGAAGAACTAGCCACCGGGGAGCTGTTTTTT.

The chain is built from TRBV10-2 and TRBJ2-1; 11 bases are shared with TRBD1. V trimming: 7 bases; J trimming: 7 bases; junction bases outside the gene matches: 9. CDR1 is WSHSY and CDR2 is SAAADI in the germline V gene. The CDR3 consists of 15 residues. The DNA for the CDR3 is TGCGCCAGCACCGAAGGGACAGGGGGTTTTAATGAGCAGTTCTTC. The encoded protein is CASTEGTGGFNEQFF.

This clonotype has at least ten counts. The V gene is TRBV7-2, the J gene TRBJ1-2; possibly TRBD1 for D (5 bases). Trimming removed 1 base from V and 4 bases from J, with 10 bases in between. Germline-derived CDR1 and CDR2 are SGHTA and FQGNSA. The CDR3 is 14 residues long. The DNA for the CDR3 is TGTGCCAGCAGCTTAGAGGGGCCTAGCTATGGCTACACCTTC. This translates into CASSLEGPSYGYTF.

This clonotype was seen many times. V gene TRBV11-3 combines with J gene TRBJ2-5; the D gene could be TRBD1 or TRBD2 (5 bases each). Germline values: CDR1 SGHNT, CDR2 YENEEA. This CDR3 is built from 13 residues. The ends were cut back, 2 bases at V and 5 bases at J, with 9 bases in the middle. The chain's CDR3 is CASSLTGTETQYF. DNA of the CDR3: TGTGCCAGCAGCTTAACGGGGACGGAGACCCAGTACTTC.

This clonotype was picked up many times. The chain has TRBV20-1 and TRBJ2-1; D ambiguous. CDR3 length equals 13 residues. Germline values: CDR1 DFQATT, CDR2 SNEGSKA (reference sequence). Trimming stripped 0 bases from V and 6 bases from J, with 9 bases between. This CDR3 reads CSARDANSNEQFF. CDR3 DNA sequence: TGCAGTGCTAGAGATGCTAACTCCAATGAGCAGTTCTTC.

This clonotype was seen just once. The CDR3 nucleotides are TGTGCCAGCAGCCCGACAGGGGTCCGCAATCAGCCCCAGCATTTT. Translated, it gives CASSPTGVRNQPQHF. The rearrangement links TRBV7-2 to TRBJ1-5; 8 bases agree with TRBD1. The CDR3 has 15 amino acids. CDR1 and CDR2 from the germline V gene are SGHTA and FQGNSA. V dropped 5 bases and J dropped 2; count of bases not matched to a gene: 5.

This CDR3 is CASNPLRLAGGGYNEQFF. The CDR3 DNA is TGTGCCAGCAACCCTCTAAGACTAGCGGGAGGGGGATACAATGAGCAGTTCTTC. The chain joins TRBV7-2 to TRBJ2-1, with TRBD2 matching 14 bases. CDR1 is SGHTA, CDR2 FQGNSA, per germline. V was clipped by 7 bases and J by 4 bases; unmatched bases: 12. The length of the CDR3 is 18 residues.

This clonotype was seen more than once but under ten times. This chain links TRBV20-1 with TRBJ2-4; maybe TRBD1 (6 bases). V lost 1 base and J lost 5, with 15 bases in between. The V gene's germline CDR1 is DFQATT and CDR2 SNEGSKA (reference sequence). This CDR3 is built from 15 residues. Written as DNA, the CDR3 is TGCAGTGCTAGAGGGGCTCCGGGACACGAAAACATTCAGTACTTC. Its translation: CSARGAPGHENIQYF.

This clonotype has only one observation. The CDR3 loop reads CSARDLGALEQYF. The CDR3 bases are TGCAGTGCTAGAGATCTAGGAGCTCTCGAGCAGTACTTC. This chain joins TRBV20-1 and TRBJ2-7; D remains ambiguous. CDR1 and CDR2 from the germline V gene are DFQATT and SNEGSKA (reference sequence). V was pared by 0 bases and J by 6 bases, with 12 bases between. The CDR3 contains 13 residues.